These 15 T cell receptor beta chains originate from one sample sequenced in a study of metastatic and nonmetastatic thyroid tumors. TCRdb ran MiXCR on the PCR reads. The sample shows over 7,500 clones, around 9.9% of them seen only once. All patients were untreated before thyroid surgery. The sample consisted of tumor tissue. The receptors were gathered from a female donor with papillary thyroid cancer or a benign thyroid nodule (not recorded which). Some clones in this sample may be carry-over from other donors' samples.

This clone was recorded many times. The V gene is TRBV14, the J gene TRBJ2-5; a weak D match, TRBD2 (6 bases). Germline loops: CDR1 SGHDN, CDR2 FVKESK. Trimming cost V 4 bases and J 9 bases, with 18 bases left between them. The CDR3 has 14 residues. The chain's CDR3 is CASSPRGPAGSQYF. The CDR3 DNA reads TGTGCCAGCAGCCCGCGGGGCCCCGCGGGGTCCCAGTACTTC. Based on the CDR3 plus reference TRBV14 and TRBJ2-5, the full variable domain is EAGVTQFPSHSVIEKGQTVTLRCDPISGHDNLYWYRRVMGKEIKFLLHFVKESKQDESGMPNNRFLAERTGGTYSTLKVQPAELEDSGVYFCASSPRGPAGSQYFGPGTRLLVL.

As concerns this clone: A junction boundary mismatches the germline segment, possibly from a read error. The genes are TRBV20-1 and TRBJ2-3, with D unclear. Germline V CDR1 and CDR2: DFQATT, SNEGSKA (reference sequence). The CDR3 has 11 residues. In DNA form, the CDR3 reads TGCGGTGCTAAGAGACCAGATAAGCAGTATTTT. Translation gives CGAKRPDKQYF.

This clone showed up many times. V is TRBV5-5 and J is TRBJ1-1; TRBD1 is a possible D gene (5 bases). Germline V gene sequence: CDR1 SGHKS, CDR2 YYEKEE (reference sequence). The V and J ends lost 2 bases and 3 bases respectively, with 14 bases between them. CDR3 length equals 15 residues. The CDR3 nucleotides read TGTGCCAGCAGCTTCGAAGCGGGGGGAGACACTGAAGCTTTCTTT. Translating gives CASSFEAGGDTEAFF.

This clone was counted ten times or more. The gene calls are TRBV19 and TRBJ2-3; 7 positions match TRBD1. V trimming: 0 bases; J trimming: 6 bases; junction bases outside the gene matches: 0. This CDR3 has 13 amino acids. The germline CDR1 and CDR2 sequences are LNHDA and SQIVND (reference sequence). The CDR3 region is CASSIDRGDTQYF. In nucleotides, the CDR3 is TGTGCCAGTAGTATAGACAGGGGGGATACGCAGTATTTT. Based on the CDR3 plus reference TRBV19 and TRBJ2-3, the full variable domain is DGGITQSPKYLFRKEGQNVTLSCEQNLNHDAMYWYRQDPGQGLRLIYYSQIVNDFQKGDIAEGYSVSREKKESFPLTVTSAQKNPTAFYLCASSIDRGDTQYFGPGTRLTVL.

This clone ranks as medium-sized (0.01 to 0.1%). The chain has TRBV27 and TRBJ1-2; D gene ambiguous. The CDR3 length is 13 residues. Between the trimmed V and J ends, which lost 3 bases and 4 bases, there was a span of 9 bases. Germline CDR1 MNHEY, CDR2 SMNVEV (reference sequence). Here the CDR3 reads CASSLVWGYGYTF. The CDR3 coding sequence is TGTGCCAGCAGTTTGGTGTGGGGCTATGGCTACACCTTC.

On this clone itself: One end of the junction varies from germline; a read error may be responsible. Different DNA sequences within this sample yield the same CDR3. This chain joins TRBV5-4 and TRBJ2-7; possible D gene TRBD1, 6 bases. CDR1 SGHNT and CDR2 YYREEE come from the germline V gene (reference sequence). CDR3 length equals 14 residues. The DNA for the CDR3 is TGTGCCAGTAGCTTACAGGGAAGTGACTACGAGCAGTACTTC. Amino acid sequence: CASSLQGSDYEQYF.

This clone was recorded many times. The J gene is TRBJ2-3, the V gene TRBV20-1, with 10 bases identical to TRBD2. CDR3 length equals 15 residues. Germline-derived CDR1 and CDR2 are DFQATT and SNEGSKA (reference sequence). The ends lost 1 base at V and 5 bases at J; junction bases unmatched: 6. Here the CDR3 DNA reads TGCAGTGCTAGAGTGGCTAGCGGGAGTTTAGATACGCAGTATTTT. Protein: CSARVASGSLDTQYF.

Ten or more counts support this clone. Given a much more abundant clone one base away, this may be a read error. The V gene is TRBV6-1, the J gene TRBJ1-4; D ambiguous. There are 13 residues in the CDR3. CDR1 is MNHNS and CDR2 is SASEGT in the germline V gene. The germline V and J ends were trimmed by 5 bases and 7 bases, with 11 bases remaining between them. The CDR3 reads CASSPGLSEKLFF. CDR3 sequence (DNA): TGTGCCAGCAGTCCCGGCCTTAGTGAAAAACTGTTTTTT.

This clone was counted at least ten times. V and J are TRBV7-9 and TRBJ1-2; D is ambiguous. This CDR3 contains 12 residues. Per the germline V gene, CDR1 is SEHNR and CDR2 is FQNEAQ (reference sequence). The V end lost 6 bases, the J end lost 3 bases, and 8 bases lay between the germline ends. The DNA of the CDR3 is TGTGCCAGCAGGAACCGGGACTATGGCTACACCTTC. Translating gives CASRNRDYGYTF.

This clone was counted many times. J is TRBJ1-3 and V is TRBV3-1, with a possible D match to TRBD1 (6 bases). V lost 2 bases and J lost 0, with 14 bases in between. This CDR3 spans 17 amino acids. CDR1 LGHDT and CDR2 YNNKEL come from the germline V gene (reference sequence). CDR3 nucleotide sequence: TGTGCCAGCAGCCAAACGACAGGTCTTCTCTCTGGAAACACCATATATTTT. The encoded protein is CASSQTTGLLSGNTIYF.

In its sample, this clone ranks as medium-sized. The chain joins TRBV27 to TRBJ2-3; D call uncertain. CDR3 size: 13 residues. Looked up from germline, CDR1 is MNHEY and CDR2 is SMNVEV (reference sequence). V dropped 2 bases and J dropped 4 bases, with 7 bases sitting between them. For the CDR3, the DNA is TGTGCCAGCAGTTTACATGGTTCAGATACGCAGTATTTT. Its translation: CASSLHGSDTQYF.

This clone was recorded at least ten times. The chain recombines TRBV7-9 with TRBJ2-5, with TRBD1 matching over 10 bases. Trimming cost V 0 bases and J 3 bases; bases outside gene matches: 1. The CDR3 has 15 residues. Germline-derived CDR1 and CDR2 are SEHNR and FQNEAQ (reference sequence). The CDR3 sequence: CASSLAGQGKETQYF. The DNA for the CDR3 is TGTGCCAGCAGCTTAGCGGGACAGGGGAAAGAGACCCAGTACTTC. The whole variable domain, filled in from reference TRBV7-9 and TRBJ2-5, reads DTGVSQNPRHKITKRGQNVTFRCDPISEHNRLYWYRQTLGQGPEFLTYFQNEAQLEKSRLLSDRFSAERPKGSFSTLEIQRTEQGDSAMYLCASSLAGQGKETQYFGPGTRLLVL.

This clone counts as medium-sized. This chain uses TRBV19 with TRBJ2-5; D is ambiguous. CDR3 size: 12 residues. The V gene lost 5 bases and the J gene lost 3 bases, with 7 bases spanning the gap. From germline, CDR1 is LNHDA and CDR2 SQIVND (reference sequence). This CDR3 is CASSASKETQYF. The DNA for the CDR3 is TGTGCCAGTAGTGCCTCAAAAGAGACCCAGTACTTC. Together with reference TRBV19 and TRBJ2-5, the CDR3 gives the full variable domain: DGGITQSPKYLFRKEGQNVTLSCEQNLNHDAMYWYRQDPGQGLRLIYYSQIVNDFQKGDIAEGYSVSREKKESFPLTVTSAQKNPTAFYLCASSASKETQYFGPGTRLLVL.

This clone rates as medium-sized. This chain links TRBV6-5 with TRBJ1-5; D is possibly TRBD1 (6 bases). The CDR3 extends over 16 amino acids. Germline V gives CDR1 MNHEY, CDR2 SVGAGI. V was pared by 1 base and J by 2 bases, with 12 bases between. CDR3 in amino acids: CASSYWGQRGNQPQHF. CDR3 bases: TGTGCCAGCAGTTACTGGGGGCAACGTGGCAATCAGCCCCAGCATTTT.

Ten or more counts support this clone. The chain carries TRBV20-1 and TRBJ2-1; D gene unclear. The V and J ends lost 6 bases and 4 bases respectively, with 10 bases between them. CDR3 length equals 12 residues. Germline CDR1 and CDR2: DFQATT and SNEGSKA (reference sequence). The DNA of the CDR3 is TGCAGTGCCGGAACGGGTTACAATGAGCAGTTCTTC. It codes for CSAGTGYNEQFF.